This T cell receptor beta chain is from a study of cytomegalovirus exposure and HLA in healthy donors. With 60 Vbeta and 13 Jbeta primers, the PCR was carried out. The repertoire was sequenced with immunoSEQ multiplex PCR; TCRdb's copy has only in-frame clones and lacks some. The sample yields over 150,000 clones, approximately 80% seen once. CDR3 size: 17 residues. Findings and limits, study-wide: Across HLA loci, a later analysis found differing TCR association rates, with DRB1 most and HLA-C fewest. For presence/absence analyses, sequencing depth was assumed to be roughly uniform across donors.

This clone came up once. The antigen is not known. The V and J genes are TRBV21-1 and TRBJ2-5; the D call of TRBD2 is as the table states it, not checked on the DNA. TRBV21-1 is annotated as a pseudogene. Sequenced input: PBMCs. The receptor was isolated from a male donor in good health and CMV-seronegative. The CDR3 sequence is CASSKKGEAGGQETQYF. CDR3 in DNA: TGTGCCAGCAGCAAAAAAGGAGAAGCGGGAGGACAAGAGACCCAGTACTTC.